Listed below are T cell receptor beta chains from one sample, sequenced in a study of T cells in Graves' hyperthyroidism and ophthalmopathy. Each CDR3 protein gets one entry after TCRdb re-called the multiplex PCR reads with MiXCR. The sample holds 330,000 or so distinct CDR3 sequences, 15% to 20% seen once. The sequencing sample was made of blood. The source is a woman aged 40-49 years with Graves' ophthalmopathy. The CDR3 runs from the conserved cysteine through the conserved F or W. Each record gives: clone size, J gene, V gene, D gene, CDR3 protein, CDR3 DNA. D genes are given only for firm matches. Clone size is stated in some rows and not others, as once, few, many or a class when expanded.

clone size: -
J gene: TRBJ1-2
V gene: TRBV10-3
D gene: TRBD1
CDR3 protein: CAMGTGELYGYTF
CDR3 DNA: TGTGCCATGGGTACAGGGGAACTCTATGGCTACACCTTC

clone size: -
J gene: TRBJ1-1
V gene: TRBV6-1
D gene: TRBD1
CDR3 protein: CASSERTGVNTEAFF
CDR3 DNA: TGTGCCAGCAGTGAGCGTACAGGGGTGAACACTGAAGCTTTCTTT

clone size: many
J gene: TRBJ2-7
V gene: TRBV11-2
D gene: TRBD2
CDR3 protein: CASSSIAGGSYEQYF
CDR3 DNA: TGTGCCAGCAGCTCCATAGCGGGAGGCTCCTACGAGCAGTACTTC

clone size: many
J gene: TRBJ2-5
V gene: TRBV12-3/TRBV12-4
D gene: -
CDR3 protein: CASSAIGTQYF
CDR3 DNA: TGTGCCAGCAGTGCCATCGGGACCCAGTACTTC

clone size: many
J gene: TRBJ2-7
V gene: TRBV27
D gene: -
CDR3 protein: CASSPPGYEQYF
CDR3 DNA: TGTGCCAGCAGTCCCCCTGGCTACGAGCAGTACTTC

clone size: few
J gene: TRBJ1-6
V gene: TRBV4-2
D gene: -
CDR3 protein: CASSQRTATDSPLHF
CDR3 DNA: TGTGCCAGCAGCCAGCGGACAGCCACCGATTCACCCCTCCACTTT

clone size: many
J gene: TRBJ1-1
V gene: TRBV7-2
D gene: -
CDR3 protein: CASSLANRPNTEAFF
CDR3 DNA: TGTGCCAGCAGCTTAGCGAACCGACCGAACACTGAAGCTTTCTTT

clone size: many
J gene: TRBJ2-5
V gene: TRBV5-1
D gene: -
CDR3 protein: CASSLRTTQETQYF
CDR3 DNA: TGCGCCAGCAGCTTAAGGACTACCCAAGAGACCCAGTACTTC

clone size: few
J gene: TRBJ2-5
V gene: TRBV24-1
D gene: TRBD1
CDR3 protein: CATEGQGFETQYF
CDR3 DNA: TGTGCCACCGAGGGACAGGGGTTCGAGACCCAGTACTTC

clone size: many
J gene: TRBJ2-4
V gene: TRBV27
D gene: TRBD2
CDR3 protein: CASSLSAGLEIAKNIQYF
CDR3 DNA: TGTGCCAGCAGTTTATCAGCGGGACTAGAGATAGCCAAAAACATTCAGTACTTC

clone size: once
J gene: TRBJ2-5
V gene: TRBV12-3/TRBV12-4
D gene: -
CDR3 protein: CASSLDSSVETQYF
CDR3 DNA: TGTGCCAGCAGTTTAGACTCGAGCGTGGAGACCCAGTACTTC

clone size: many
J gene: TRBJ2-7
V gene: TRBV28
D gene: TRBD1
CDR3 protein: CASRYAGTGSHEQYF
CDR3 DNA: TGTGCCAGCAGATATGCCGGGACAGGGTCCCACGAGCAGTACTTC

clone size: few
J gene: TRBJ2-5
V gene: TRBV12-3/TRBV12-4
D gene: -
CDR3 protein: CASTPGGVETQYF
CDR3 DNA: TGTGCCAGCACACCCGGGGGAGTGGAGACCCAGTACTTC

clone size: many
J gene: TRBJ1-5
V gene: TRBV7-8
D gene: TRBD1
CDR3 protein: CASSFDRDVQPQHF
CDR3 DNA: TGTGCCAGCAGCTTCGACAGGGATGTTCAGCCCCAGCATTTT

clone size: -
J gene: TRBJ1-5
V gene: TRBV19
D gene: -
CDR3 protein: CASSMGPISDNQPQHF
CDR3 DNA: TGTGCCAGTAGTATGGGTCCGATTAGCGACAATCAGCCCCAGCATTTT

clone size: many
J gene: TRBJ1-2
V gene: TRBV12-3/TRBV12-4
D gene: TRBD1
CDR3 protein: CASTRDRMNYGYTF
CDR3 DNA: TGTGCCAGCACCCGGGACAGGATGAACTATGGCTACACCTTC

clone size: -
J gene: TRBJ2-5
V gene: TRBV5-5
D gene: -
CDR3 protein: CASSGVNQYF
CDR3 DNA: TGTGCCAGCAGCGGCGTTAACCAGTACTTC

clone size: many
J gene: TRBJ2-5
V gene: TRBV5-1
D gene: TRBD2
CDR3 protein: CASSTGLAGDDAYETQYF
CDR3 DNA: TGCGCCAGCAGCACCGGACTAGCGGGAGATGACGCGTATGAGACCCAGTACTTC

clone size: once
J gene: TRBJ2-7
V gene: TRBV12-3/TRBV12-4
D gene: -
CDR3 protein: CASTYGQLYEQYF
CDR3 DNA: TGTGCCAGCACTTATGGACAGCTCTACGAGCAGTACTTC

clone size: -
J gene: TRBJ2-2
V gene: TRBV29-1
D gene: -
CDR3 protein: CSVRPANTGELFF
CDR3 DNA: TGCAGCGTGAGACCGGCGAACACCGGGGAGCTGTTTTTT

clone size: many
J gene: TRBJ2-5
V gene: TRBV6-2/TRBV6-3
D gene: -
CDR3 protein: CASSYLSHRERRTQYF
CDR3 DNA: TGTGCCAGCAGTTATCTCTCTCACAGGGAGAGAAGAACCCAGTACTTC

clone size: -
J gene: TRBJ1-6
V gene: TRBV3-1
D gene: -
CDR3 protein: CASSQEGAGNSPLHF
CDR3 DNA: TGTGCCAGCAGCCAAGAGGGGGCGGGAAATTCACCCCTCCACTTT

clone size: many
J gene: TRBJ1-5
V gene: TRBV6-2/TRBV6-3
D gene: TRBD1
CDR3 protein: CASRSVGTGGVGNQPQHF
CDR3 DNA: TGTGCCAGCAGATCAGTGGGGACAGGGGGCGTTGGCAATCAGCCCCAGCATTTT

clone size: few
J gene: TRBJ2-3
V gene: TRBV10-3
D gene: -
CDR3 protein: CAISEFRTYTVTDTQYF
CDR3 DNA: TGTGCCATCAGTGAGTTCAGGACCTACACTGTCACAGATACGCAGTATTTT

clone size: many
J gene: TRBJ1-6
V gene: TRBV12-3/TRBV12-4
D gene: TRBD1
CDR3 protein: CASSPGTGLRLSPLHF
CDR3 DNA: TGTGCCAGCAGTCCCGGGACAGGACTTAGGCTTTCACCCCTCCACTTT

clone size: many
J gene: TRBJ1-5
V gene: TRBV2
D gene: -
CDR3 protein: CASSGGRRGGQPQHF
CDR3 DNA: TGTGCCAGCAGTGGGGGTAGAAGGGGAGGTCAGCCCCAGCATTTT

clone size: many
J gene: TRBJ1-2
V gene: TRBV6-4
D gene: -
CDR3 protein: CASSDGPSRGGYTF
CDR3 DNA: TGTGCCAGCAGTGACGGGCCATCGAGGGGTGGCTACACCTTC

clone size: once
J gene: TRBJ1-1
V gene: TRBV7-2
D gene: -
CDR3 protein: CASEGQTVAFF
CDR3 DNA: TGTGCCAGCGAAGGACAGACCGTTGCTTTCTTT

clone size: many
J gene: TRBJ2-7
V gene: TRBV27
D gene: TRBD1
CDR3 protein: CASSSPDRAIEQYF
CDR3 DNA: TGTGCCAGCAGTTCCCCGGACAGGGCTATTGAGCAGTACTTC

clone size: many
J gene: TRBJ1-2
V gene: TRBV28
D gene: -
CDR3 protein: CASSLYQKRTSGYTF
CDR3 DNA: TGTGCCAGCAGTTTATACCAGAAGAGAACGAGTGGCTACACCTTC

clone size: many
J gene: TRBJ1-1
V gene: TRBV5-1
D gene: -
CDR3 protein: CASSIIPGQVNTEAFF
CDR3 DNA: TGCGCCAGCAGCATAATACCGGGACAAGTGAACACTGAAGCTTTCTTT

clone size: -
J gene: TRBJ2-7
V gene: TRBV12-3/TRBV12-4
D gene: -
CDR3 protein: CASDSQTGRANPYEQYF
CDR3 DNA: TGTGCCAGCGACTCCCAAACCGGGAGAGCTAACCCCTACGAGCAGTACTTC

clone size: many
J gene: TRBJ2-5
V gene: TRBV6-1
D gene: -
CDR3 protein: CASSENVGPEVTQYF
CDR3 DNA: TGTGCCAGCAGTGAAAATGTGGGGCCTGAGGTGACCCAGTACTTC

clone size: many
J gene: TRBJ2-7
V gene: TRBV7-6
D gene: -
CDR3 protein: CASSGGGTPYEQYF
CDR3 DNA: TGTGCCAGCAGCGGCGGCGGGACTCCCTACGAGCAGTACTTC

clone size: many
J gene: TRBJ1-2
V gene: TRBV20-1
D gene: TRBD1
CDR3 protein: CSAAPGDSNYGYTF
CDR3 DNA: TGCAGTGCTGCTCCCGGGGACAGCAACTATGGCTACACCTTC

clone size: many
J gene: TRBJ1-6
V gene: TRBV20-1
D gene: TRBD1
CDR3 protein: CSPLEIFRGADSPLHF
CDR3 DNA: TGCAGTCCCCTCGAGATTTTCAGGGGGGCAGATTCACCCCTCCACTTT

clone size: once
J gene: TRBJ1-5
V gene: TRBV28
D gene: -
CDR3 protein: CASSPHRDDQPQLF
CDR3 DNA: TGTGCCAGCAGCCCCCACAGGGACGATCAGCCCCAGCTTTTT

clone size: many
J gene: TRBJ2-7
V gene: TRBV4-3
D gene: -
CDR3 protein: CASSLQRAWRYEQYF
CDR3 DNA: TGCGCCAGCAGCCTCCAGCGAGCGTGGCGCTACGAGCAGTACTTC

clone size: few
J gene: TRBJ1-1
V gene: TRBV28
D gene: TRBD1
CDR3 protein: CATNRGVTEAFF
CDR3 DNA: TGTGCCACTAACAGGGGGGTGACTGAAGCTTTCTTT

clone size: -
J gene: TRBJ2-2
V gene: TRBV7-8
D gene: TRBD2
CDR3 protein: CASSFRGDTGELFF
CDR3 DNA: TGTGCCAGCAGCTTCCGGGGGGACACCGGGGAGCTGTTTTTT

clone size: many
J gene: TRBJ2-5
V gene: TRBV27
D gene: -
CDR3 protein: CASSFEGGRETQYF
CDR3 DNA: TGTGCCAGCAGTTTTGAGGGAGGACGGGAGACCCAGTACTTC

clone size: many
J gene: TRBJ1-1
V gene: TRBV18
D gene: -
CDR3 protein: CASSPRGALRDTEAFF
CDR3 DNA: TGTGCCAGCTCCCCTAGAGGGGCCCTAAGGGACACTGAAGCTTTCTTT

clone size: many
J gene: TRBJ2-5
V gene: TRBV6-2/TRBV6-3
D gene: TRBD2
CDR3 protein: CASSYVSSGGGETQYF
CDR3 DNA: TGTGCCAGCAGTTACGTTTCTAGCGGGGGAGGGGAGACCCAGTACTTC

clone size: -
J gene: TRBJ2-7
V gene: TRBV6-1
D gene: -
CDR3 protein: CASSQGEGAGEQYF
CDR3 DNA: TGTGCCAGCAGTCAAGGAGAGGGGGCGGGAGAGCAGTACTTC

clone size: -
J gene: TRBJ2-7
V gene: TRBV15
D gene: TRBD1
CDR3 protein: CATSTTGTGNEQYF
CDR3 DNA: TGTGCCACCAGCACAACAGGGACAGGGAACGAGCAGTACTTC

clone size: many
J gene: TRBJ2-2
V gene: TRBV19
D gene: TRBD2
CDR3 protein: CASRSKAGGNTGELFF
CDR3 DNA: TGTGCCAGTAGATCAAAAGCGGGAGGAAACACCGGGGAGCTGTTTTTT

clone size: many
J gene: TRBJ2-7
V gene: TRBV6-1
D gene: -
CDR3 protein: CASSELLLIYEQYF
CDR3 DNA: TGTGCCAGCAGTGAACTCTTACTGATCTACGAGCAGTACTTC

clone size: many
J gene: TRBJ1-5
V gene: TRBV20-1
D gene: -
CDR3 protein: CSARVDGSNQPQHF
CDR3 DNA: TGCAGTGCTAGAGTCGACGGGAGCAATCAGCCCCAGCATTTT

clone size: few
J gene: TRBJ2-7
V gene: TRBV3-1
D gene: -
CDR3 protein: CASSPPDGPLEQYF
CDR3 DNA: TGTGCCAGCAGCCCCCCGGACGGGCCCCTCGAGCAGTACTTC

clone size: many
J gene: TRBJ2-5
V gene: TRBV20-1
D gene: -
CDR3 protein: CSAERGTGGSAETQYF
CDR3 DNA: TGCAGTGCCGAGAGGGGGACCGGGGGTTCAGCAGAGACCCAGTACTTC

clone size: few
J gene: TRBJ2-2
V gene: TRBV19
D gene: -
CDR3 protein: CASSIVNRDAGELFF
CDR3 DNA: TGTGCCAGTAGTATAGTCAACAGGGACGCCGGGGAGCTGTTTTTT

clone size: -
J gene: TRBJ2-5
V gene: TRBV20-1
D gene: -
CDR3 protein: CSAGSRWDEETQYF
CDR3 DNA: TGCAGTGCCGGGTCGCGGTGGGATGAAGAGACCCAGTACTTC

clone size: few
J gene: TRBJ2-6
V gene: TRBV2
D gene: -
CDR3 protein: CASIPRPGGLPPGANVLTF
CDR3 DNA: TGTGCCAGCATCCCAAGGCCAGGAGGACTTCCCCCTGGGGCCAACGTCCTGACTTTC

clone size: many
J gene: TRBJ2-7
V gene: TRBV20-1
D gene: TRBD2
CDR3 protein: CSASDLAESYEQYF
CDR3 DNA: TGCAGTGCTAGTGACCTAGCGGAGAGCTACGAGCAGTACTTC

clone size: many
J gene: TRBJ2-5
V gene: TRBV7-9
D gene: -
CDR3 protein: CASRALGETQYF
CDR3 DNA: TGTGCCAGCAGGGCTCTGGGAGAGACCCAGTACTTC